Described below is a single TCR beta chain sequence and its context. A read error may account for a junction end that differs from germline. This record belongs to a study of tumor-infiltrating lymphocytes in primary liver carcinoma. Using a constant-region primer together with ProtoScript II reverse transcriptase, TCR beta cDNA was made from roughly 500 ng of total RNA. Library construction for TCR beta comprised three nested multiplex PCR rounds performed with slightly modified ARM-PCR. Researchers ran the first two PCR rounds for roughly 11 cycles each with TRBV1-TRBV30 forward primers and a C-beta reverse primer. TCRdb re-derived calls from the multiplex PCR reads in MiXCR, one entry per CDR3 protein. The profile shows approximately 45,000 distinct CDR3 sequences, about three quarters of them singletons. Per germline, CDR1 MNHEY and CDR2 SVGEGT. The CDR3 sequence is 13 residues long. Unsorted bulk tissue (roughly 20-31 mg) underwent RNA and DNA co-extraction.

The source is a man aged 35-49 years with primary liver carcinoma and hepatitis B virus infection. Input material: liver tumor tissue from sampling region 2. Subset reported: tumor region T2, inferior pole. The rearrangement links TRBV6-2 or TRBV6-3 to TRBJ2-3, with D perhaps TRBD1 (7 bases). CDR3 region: CASSPMRDRRQFF. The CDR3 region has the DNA TGTGCCAGCAGTCCCATGCGGGACAGACGGCAGTTTTTT.